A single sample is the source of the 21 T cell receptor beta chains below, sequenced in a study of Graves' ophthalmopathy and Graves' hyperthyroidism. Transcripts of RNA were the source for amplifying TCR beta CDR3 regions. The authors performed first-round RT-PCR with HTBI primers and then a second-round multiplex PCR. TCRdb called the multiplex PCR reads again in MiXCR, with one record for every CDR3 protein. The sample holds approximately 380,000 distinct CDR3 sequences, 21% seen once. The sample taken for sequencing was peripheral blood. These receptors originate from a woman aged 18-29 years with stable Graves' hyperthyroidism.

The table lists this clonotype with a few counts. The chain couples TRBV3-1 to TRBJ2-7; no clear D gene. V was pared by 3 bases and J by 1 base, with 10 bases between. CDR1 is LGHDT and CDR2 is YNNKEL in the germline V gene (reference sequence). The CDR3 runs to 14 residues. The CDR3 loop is CASSQRLGSYEQYF. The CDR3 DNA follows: TGTGCCAGCAGCCAGAGGCTAGGATCCTACGAGCAGTACTTC.

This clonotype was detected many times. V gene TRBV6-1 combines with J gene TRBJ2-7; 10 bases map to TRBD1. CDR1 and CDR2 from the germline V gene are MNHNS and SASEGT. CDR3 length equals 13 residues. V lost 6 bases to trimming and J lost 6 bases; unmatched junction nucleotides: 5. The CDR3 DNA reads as TGTGCCAGCAGAGGGACAGGGGAGGTCGAGCAGTACTTC. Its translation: CASRGTGEVEQYF.

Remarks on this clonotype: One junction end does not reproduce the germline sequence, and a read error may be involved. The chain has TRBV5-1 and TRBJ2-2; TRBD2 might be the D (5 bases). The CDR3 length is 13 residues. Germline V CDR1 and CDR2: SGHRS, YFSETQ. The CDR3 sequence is CASSSPSPGELLF. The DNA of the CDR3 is TGCGCCAGCAGCTCCCCTAGTCCCGGGGAGCTGTTGTTT. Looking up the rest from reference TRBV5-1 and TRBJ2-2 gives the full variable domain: KAGVTQTPRYLIKTRGQQVTLSCSPISGHRSVSWYQQTPGQGLQFLFEYFSETQRNKGNFPGRFSGRQFSNSRSEMNVSTLELGDSALYLCASSSPSPGELLFGEGSRLTVL.

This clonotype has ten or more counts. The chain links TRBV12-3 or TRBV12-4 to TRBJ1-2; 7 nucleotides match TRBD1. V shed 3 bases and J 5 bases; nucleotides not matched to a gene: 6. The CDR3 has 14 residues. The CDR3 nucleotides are TGTGCCAGCAGTTTCGCCGGGACAGAGTATGGCTACACCTTC. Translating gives CASSFAGTEYGYTF.

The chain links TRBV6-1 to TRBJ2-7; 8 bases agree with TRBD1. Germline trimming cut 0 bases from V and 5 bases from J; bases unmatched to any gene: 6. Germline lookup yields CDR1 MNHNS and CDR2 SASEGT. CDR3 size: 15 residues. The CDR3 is CASSEAGTGTHEQYF. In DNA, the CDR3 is TGTGCCAGCAGTGAAGCAGGGACAGGTACCCACGAGCAGTACTTC.

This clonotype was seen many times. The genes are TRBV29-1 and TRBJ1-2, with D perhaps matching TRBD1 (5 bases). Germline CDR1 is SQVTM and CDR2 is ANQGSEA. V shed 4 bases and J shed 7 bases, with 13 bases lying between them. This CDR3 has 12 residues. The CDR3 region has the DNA TGCAGCGTTGGCGCAGGGCCACGTGGCTACACCTTC. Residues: CSVGAGPRGYTF.

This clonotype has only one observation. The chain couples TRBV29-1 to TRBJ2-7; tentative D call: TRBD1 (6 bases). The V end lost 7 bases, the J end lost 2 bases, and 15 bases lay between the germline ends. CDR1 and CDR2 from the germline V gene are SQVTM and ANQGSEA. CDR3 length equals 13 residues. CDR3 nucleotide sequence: TGCAGCGCTGGGGCAGGGGCCCCCTACGAGCAGTACTTC. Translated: CSAGAGAPYEQYF.

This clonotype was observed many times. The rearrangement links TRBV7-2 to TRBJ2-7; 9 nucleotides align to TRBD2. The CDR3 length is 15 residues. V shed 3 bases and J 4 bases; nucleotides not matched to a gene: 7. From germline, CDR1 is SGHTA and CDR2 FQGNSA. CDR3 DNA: TGTGCCAGCAGCTTGTACTATAGCGGGAGATACGAGCAGTACTTC. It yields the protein CASSLYYSGRYEQYF.

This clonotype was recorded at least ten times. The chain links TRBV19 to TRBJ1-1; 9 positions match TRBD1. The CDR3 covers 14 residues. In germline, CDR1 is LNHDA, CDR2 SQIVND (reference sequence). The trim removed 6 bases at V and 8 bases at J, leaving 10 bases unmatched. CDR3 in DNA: TGTGCCAGTAGAACCATCGACAGGGGGAGCGAAGCTTTCTTT. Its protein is CASRTIDRGSEAFF.

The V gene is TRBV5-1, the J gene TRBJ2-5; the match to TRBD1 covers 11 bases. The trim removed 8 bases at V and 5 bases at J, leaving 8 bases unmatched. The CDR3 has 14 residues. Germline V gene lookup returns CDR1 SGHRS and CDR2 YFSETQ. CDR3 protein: CASERTGGGETQYF. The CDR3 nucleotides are TGCGCCAGTGAAAGGACAGGGGGCGGTGAGACCCAGTACTTC.

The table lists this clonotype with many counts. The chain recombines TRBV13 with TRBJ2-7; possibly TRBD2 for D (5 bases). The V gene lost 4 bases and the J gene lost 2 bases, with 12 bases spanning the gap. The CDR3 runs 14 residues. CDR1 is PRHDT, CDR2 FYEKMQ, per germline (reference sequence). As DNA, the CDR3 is TGTGCCAGCAGCTCCATAGGGAGCGCCTACGAGCAGTACTTC. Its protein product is CASSSIGSAYEQYF.

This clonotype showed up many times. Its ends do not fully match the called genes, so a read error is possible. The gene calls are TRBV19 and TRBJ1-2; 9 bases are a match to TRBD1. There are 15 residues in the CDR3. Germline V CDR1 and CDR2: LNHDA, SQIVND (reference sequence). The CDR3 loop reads CASSIGQGNYDGYTF. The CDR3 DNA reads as TGTGCCAGTAGCATAGGACAGGGGAATTACGATGGCTACACCTTC.

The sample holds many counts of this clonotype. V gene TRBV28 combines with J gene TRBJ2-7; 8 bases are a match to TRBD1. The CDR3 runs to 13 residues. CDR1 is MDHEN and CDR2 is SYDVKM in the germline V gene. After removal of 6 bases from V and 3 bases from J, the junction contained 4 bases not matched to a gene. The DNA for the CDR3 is TGTGCCAGCAGAGGACAGGGAGGCTACGAGCAGTACTTC. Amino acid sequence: CASRGQGGYEQYF. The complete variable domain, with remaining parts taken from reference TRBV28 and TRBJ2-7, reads DVKVTQSSRYLVKRTGEKVFLECVQDMDHENMFWYRQDPGLGLRLIYFSYDVKMKEKGDIPEGYSVSREKKERFSLILESASTNQTSMYLCASRGQGGYEQYFGPGTRLTVT.

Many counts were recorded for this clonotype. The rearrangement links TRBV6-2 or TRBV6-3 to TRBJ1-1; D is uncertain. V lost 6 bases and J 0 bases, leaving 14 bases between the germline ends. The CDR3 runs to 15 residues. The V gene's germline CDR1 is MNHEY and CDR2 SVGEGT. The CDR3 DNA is TGTGCCAGCAGCTACGACGCCTACTTGAACACTGAAGCTTTCTTT. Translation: CASSYDAYLNTEAFF.

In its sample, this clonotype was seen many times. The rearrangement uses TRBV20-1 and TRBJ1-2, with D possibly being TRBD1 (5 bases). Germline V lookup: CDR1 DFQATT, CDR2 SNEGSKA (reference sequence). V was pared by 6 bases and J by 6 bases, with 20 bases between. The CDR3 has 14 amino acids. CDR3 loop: CSAIAGESRNGYTF. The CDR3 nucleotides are TGCAGTGCCATCGCGGGGGAATCAAGAAATGGCTACACCTTC.

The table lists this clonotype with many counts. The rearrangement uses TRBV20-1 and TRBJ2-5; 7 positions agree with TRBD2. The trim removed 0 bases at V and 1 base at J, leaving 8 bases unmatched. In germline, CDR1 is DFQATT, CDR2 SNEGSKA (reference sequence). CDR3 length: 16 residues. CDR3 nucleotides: TGCAGTGCTAGAGACCAGGCTAGCGGCCCCCAAGAGACCCAGTACTTC. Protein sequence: CSARDQASGPQETQYF.

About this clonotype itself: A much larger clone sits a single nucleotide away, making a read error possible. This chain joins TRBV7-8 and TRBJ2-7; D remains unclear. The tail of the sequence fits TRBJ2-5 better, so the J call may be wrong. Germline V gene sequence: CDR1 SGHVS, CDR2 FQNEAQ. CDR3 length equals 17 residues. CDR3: CVSSLLAKLLPRETQYF. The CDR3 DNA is TGTGTCAGCAGCTTGTTGGCTAAACTTCTACCTAGGGAGACCCAGTACTTC.

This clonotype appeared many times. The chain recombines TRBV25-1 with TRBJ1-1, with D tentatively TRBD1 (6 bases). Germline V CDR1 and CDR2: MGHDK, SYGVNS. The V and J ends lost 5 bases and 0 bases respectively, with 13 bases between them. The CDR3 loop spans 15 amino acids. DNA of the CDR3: TGTGCCAGCAGTTTCACGGGGGACATGAACACTGAAGCTTTCTTT. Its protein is CASSFTGDMNTEAFF.

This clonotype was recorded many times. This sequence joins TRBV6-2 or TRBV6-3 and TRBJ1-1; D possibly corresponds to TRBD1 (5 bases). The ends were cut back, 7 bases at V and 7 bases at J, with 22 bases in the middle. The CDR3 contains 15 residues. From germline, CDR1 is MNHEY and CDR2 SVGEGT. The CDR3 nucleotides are TGTGCCAGCACCCCCAATCGGGGCAGGCAAAGTGAAGCTTTCTTT. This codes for CASTPNRGRQSEAFF.

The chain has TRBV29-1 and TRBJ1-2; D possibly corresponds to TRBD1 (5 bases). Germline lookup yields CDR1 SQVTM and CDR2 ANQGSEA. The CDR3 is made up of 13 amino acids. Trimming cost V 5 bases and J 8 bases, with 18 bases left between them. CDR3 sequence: CSVPDKNKGGYTF. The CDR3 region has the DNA TGCAGCGTTCCGGACAAAAACAAGGGCGGCTACACCTTC.

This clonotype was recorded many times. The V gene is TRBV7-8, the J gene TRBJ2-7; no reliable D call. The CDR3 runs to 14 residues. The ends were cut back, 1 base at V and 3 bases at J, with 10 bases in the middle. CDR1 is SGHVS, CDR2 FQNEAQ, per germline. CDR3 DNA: TGTGCCAGCAGCTTAGGGACCTTAATCTACGAGCAGTACTTC. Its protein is CASSLGTLIYEQYF.